This entry is about one T cell receptor beta chain. The antigen is not known. This record belongs to a study of T cell responses to AZD1222 COVID-19 vaccine. The study, taken as a whole, reports: Donors skewed white British and female; clonal diversity was possibly underestimated.

Trimming removed 2 bases from V and 1 base from J; junction bases left unmatched: 15. CDR1 and CDR2 (germline): LGHNA, YNFKEQ. The CDR3 covers 19 residues. Only in-frame clones appear in the TCRdb table, and some are missing; sequencing was by immunoSEQ multiplex PCR. The sample carries about 130,000 clones, 89% recorded once. Material: peripheral blood, obtained on day 0 of AZD1222 vaccination. The V gene is TRBV4-2, the J gene TRBJ2-5, with 8 bases identical to TRBD2. The receptor was derived from an adult in good health. The DNA for the CDR3 is TGTGCCAGCAGCCAAACCATTTCCGGGGGACTAGGACGCCAAGAGACCCAGTACTTC. Translated, it gives CASSQTISGGLGRQETQYF.